This T cell receptor (beta chain) emerged from a study of response to subunit inactivated influenza vaccine. Overall study results and limits: New T cells are recruited in small numbers by each seasonal influenza vaccination, according to the authors' suggestion.

TCRdb reprocessed the RT-PCR reads with MiXCR, giving one entry per CDR3 protein. The sample contains approximately 700,000 distinct CDR3 sequences, 14% of which appear only once. The count of this clonotype is one. As yet, its antigen is unknown. The input for sequencing was PBMCs from blood, taken about 14 days before vaccination. The source of this sequence is a man aged 50-60 years who received an inactivated influenza vaccine.

DNA for the CDR3: TGCAGTGCTAGAGGGGCGGTAGAGGCCTACGAGCAGTACTTC. It yields the protein CSARGAVEAYEQYF. The genes are TRBV20-1 and TRBJ2-7; no clear D gene. Trimming left V 1 base short and J 2 bases short, with 12 bases between. CDR3 length: 14 amino acids. The V gene's germline CDR1 is DFQATT and CDR2 SNEGSKA (reference sequence).